The 25 T cell receptor beta chains below all came from one sample that was sequenced in a study of shared clonotypes between healthy human individuals. Some clones are missing from TCRdb's copy, which holds only in-frame ones; the method was immunoSEQ multiplex PCR. This sample has about 2 million clones, with 85% to 95% found just once. Sequencing was carried out using naive CD4+ T cells sorted from blood. The subset denotes: CD45RA+ positively selected. The receptors come from a man younger than 35 in good health.

A note on this clone: The same CDR3 can be traced to other DNA sequences in this sample. The chain is built from TRBV5-1 and TRBJ2-1, with D unclear. Between the trimmed V and J ends, which lost 2 bases and 6 bases, there was a span of 6 bases. This CDR3 region has 12 residues. Germline V gene data show CDR1 as SGHRS and CDR2 as YFSETQ. Written as DNA, the CDR3 is TGCGCCAGCAGCTTAGGCTTCAATGAGCAGTTCTTC. This codes for CASSLGFNEQFF.

The chain couples TRBV7-9 to TRBJ2-1; D gene unclear. This CDR3 contains 14 residues. V dropped 1 base and J dropped 2 bases, with 6 bases sitting between them. Germline V gene sequence: CDR1 SEHNR, CDR2 FQNEAQ (reference sequence). The chain's CDR3 is CASSLGSTYNEQFF. The CDR3 DNA is TGTGCCAGCAGCTTAGGCAGCACCTACAATGAGCAGTTCTTC.

This chain uses TRBV7-2 with TRBJ1-4, with 11 bases matching TRBD1. After removal of 1 base from V and 7 bases from J, the junction contained 8 bases not matched to a gene. From germline, CDR1 is SGHTA and CDR2 FQGNSA. CDR3 size: 17 residues. In DNA, the CDR3 is TGTGCCAGCAGCTTAGTCGGGACAGGGGGTCTAGGTGAAAAACTGTTTTTT. Its translation: CASSLVGTGGLGEKLFF.

The V call is TRBV6-1, the J call TRBJ1-5, with 12 bases aligning to TRBD1. Trimming at V came to 7 bases and at J to 6 bases, leaving 7 bases not matched to a gene. The CDR3 has 15 amino acids. Germline values: CDR1 MNHNS, CDR2 SASEGT. DNA of the CDR3: TGTGCCAGCACCGGGACAGGGGGCGCAGGTCAGCCCCAGCATTTT. Translated, it gives CASTGTGGAGQPQHF.

Worth noting for this clone: A read error may account for a junction end that differs from germline. The chain couples TRBV7-7 to TRBJ1-1, with D uncertain. CDR1 and CDR2 from the germline V gene are SSHAT and FNYEAQ (reference sequence). The CDR3 consists of 14 residues. The CDR3: CASSPDGSNTEAFF. Here the CDR3 DNA reads TGTGCTAGCAGCCCTGACGGTTCGAACACTGAAGCTTTCTTT.

This CDR3 reads CASSQGQLGETQYF. In DNA, the CDR3 is TGCGCCAGCAGCCAAGGACAGTTGGGAGAGACCCAGTACTTC. The V call is TRBV4-1, the J call TRBJ2-5, with D possibly being TRBD1 (5 bases). The V end was cut by 1 base, the J end by 4 bases, with 10 bases between. Per germline, CDR1 MGHRA and CDR2 YSYEKL. This CDR3 region has 14 residues.

The rearrangement uses TRBV21-1 and TRBJ2-4. TRBV21-1 is described as a pseudogene. CDR3 length equals 9 residues. The DNA for the CDR3 is TGTGCCAGCAGCAATTGCCAGTACTTC. As protein: CASSNCQYF.

About this clone: This specimen includes other DNA sequences encoding the same CDR3. The chain is built from TRBV6-5 and TRBJ2-2; possible D gene TRBD1, 6 bases. The germline gives CDR1 MNHEY, CDR2 SVGAGI. V was cut by 5 bases and J by 2 bases, with 12 bases left in between. This CDR3 is 15 amino acids long. The CDR3 DNA is TGTGCCAGCAGTCTCGGGACACTTAACACCGGGGAGCTGTTTTTT. Translated: CASSLGTLNTGELFF.

The chain links TRBV25-1 to TRBJ1-1, with a possible D match to TRBD1 (5 bases). V was cut by 4 bases and J by 5 bases, with 14 bases left in between. Germline CDR1 reads MGHDK; CDR2 reads SYGVNS. The CDR3 is 14 amino acids. DNA of the CDR3: TGTGCCAGCAGTGGTACGCAGGGATGGACTGAAGCTTTCTTT. Its protein product is CASSGTQGWTEAFF.

The chain employs TRBV11-2 and TRBJ1-3; a weak D match, TRBD1 (5 bases). From germline, CDR1 is SGHAT and CDR2 FQNNGV. The CDR3 is 15 amino acids. Trimming left V 5 bases short and J 0 bases short, with 11 bases between. CDR3 residues: CASSRDGRSGNTIYF. The CDR3 coding sequence is TGTGCCAGCAGCCGGGACGGGCGCTCTGGAAACACCATATATTTT.

J is TRBJ2-7 and V is TRBV18; D possibly corresponds to TRBD2 (5 bases). With 5 bases removed from V and 3 bases from J, the gap between germline ends came to 11 bases. From germline, CDR1 is KGHSH and CDR2 LQKENI. This CDR3 contains 13 residues. The CDR3 loop is CASSASGFYEQYF. Here the CDR3 DNA reads TGTGCCAGCTCAGCCTCGGGGTTCTACGAGCAGTACTTC.

CDR3 nucleotides: TGCGCCAGCAGCCAAATGACTAGCGTACCCTACGAGCAGTACTTC. Translated: CASSQMTSVPYEQYF. The V call is TRBV4-3, the J call TRBJ2-7, with TRBD2 matching 8 bases. Germline V gene data show CDR1 as LGHNA and CDR2 as YSLEER. Trimming cost V 2 bases and J 2 bases; bases outside gene matches: 5. The CDR3 totals 15 residues.

The chain combines TRBV30 with TRBJ2-7; maybe TRBD2 (6 bases). CDR1 is GTSNPN, CDR2 SVGIG, per germline (reference sequence). The CDR3 has 15 amino acids. The ends were cut back, 2 bases at V and 2 bases at J, with 16 bases in the middle. CDR3 region: CAWSRGKRTTYEQYF. CDR3 coding DNA: TGTGCCTGGAGTCGGGGCAAGCGGACTACCTACGAGCAGTACTTC.

As to this clone: Different DNA sequences within this sample yield the same CDR3. The chain combines TRBV7-2 with TRBJ2-2; 9 bases align to TRBD2. Germline CDR1 and CDR2: SGHTA and FQGNSA. The CDR3 covers 16 residues. V lost 1 base and J lost 2; bases outside the gene matches: 2. Here the CDR3 DNA reads TGTGCCAGCAGCTTAGGGGGACTAGCTAACACCGGGGAGCTGTTTTTT. Translation: CASSLGGLANTGELFF.

This clone was found once. The chain links TRBV7-2 to TRBJ2-7, with TRBD2 matching over 8 bases. The CDR3 runs 16 residues. Trimming cost V 5 bases and J 3 bases; bases outside gene matches: 12. The germline V gene has CDR1 SGHTA and CDR2 FQGNSA. This CDR3 is CASSIVNAGGFYEQYF. The CDR3 nucleotides read TGTGCCAGCAGCATAGTTAACGCGGGGGGATTCTACGAGCAGTACTTC.

This clone occurred once. The chain combines TRBV10-3 with TRBJ2-7; 7 bases line up with TRBD2. Germline V CDR1 and CDR2: ENHRY, SYGVKD. CDR3 length: 13 amino acids. J lost 5 bases, V lost 7 bases, and 8 bases had no gene match. CDR3 sequence reads: CAIMRGGADEQYF. The CDR3 DNA reads TGTGCCATCATGAGGGGAGGGGCGGACGAGCAGTACTTC.

V is TRBV19 and J is TRBJ1-1, with D possibly being TRBD1 (5 bases). Deletions cut 7 bases from V and 3 bases from J, with 15 bases between. Germline V gene sequence: CDR1 LNHDA, CDR2 SQIVND (reference sequence). This CDR3 region has 14 residues. The CDR3 nucleotides read TGTGCCAGTACCAGCCCACGGGACCACACTGAAGCTTTCTTT. This codes for CASTSPRDHTEAFF.

This chain connects TRBV4-1 to TRBJ1-2; no definite D call. CDR3 length: 15 residues. Looked up from germline, CDR1 is MGHRA and CDR2 is YSYEKL. Trimming took off 0 bases at V and 4 bases at J, with 12 bases between the two ends. The CDR3 here is CASSQDSGDRYGYTF. As DNA, the CDR3 is TGCGCCAGCAGCCAAGATAGCGGCGACCGCTATGGCTACACCTTC.

The V call is TRBV7-2, the J call TRBJ1-1, with D tentatively TRBD1 (6 bases). With 2 bases removed from V and 4 bases from J, the gap between germline ends came to 11 bases. Looked up from germline, CDR1 is SGHTA and CDR2 is FQGNSA. The CDR3 loop spans 14 amino acids. The CDR3 protein is CASSLSGGGTEAFF. The CDR3 bases are TGTGCCAGCAGCTTAAGTGGAGGGGGCACTGAAGCTTTCTTT.

V usage is TRBV5-1 and J usage is TRBJ1-3; D gene ambiguous. The CDR3 contains 16 residues. Germline V gives CDR1 SGHRS, CDR2 YFSETQ. V dropped 0 bases and J dropped 2 bases, with 12 bases sitting between them. The chain's CDR3 is CASSLASGGAGNTIYF. DNA for the CDR3: TGCGCCAGCAGCTTGGCCTCGGGAGGCGCTGGAAACACCATATATTTT.

The genes are TRBV5-6 and TRBJ2-5; 9 bases line up with TRBD1. The germline gives CDR1 SGHDT, CDR2 YYEEEE. CDR3 size: 17 residues. V shed 0 bases, J shed 0 bases, and the junction held 6 bases outside the gene matches. The CDR3 DNA sequence: TGTGCCAGCAGCTTGGAGGGACAGGGTGTCCACCAAGAGACCCAGTACTTC. Amino acids: CASSLEGQGVHQETQYF.

The V and J genes are TRBV11-2 and TRBJ2-7; TRBD2 matches 10 bases. V gave up 2 bases and J gave up 2 bases; unmatched junction bases: 6. This CDR3 region has 16 residues. Germline CDR1 SGHAT, CDR2 FQNNGV. Written as DNA, the CDR3 is TGTGCCAGCAGCTTATTGAGCAGCGGGGGGGCCTACGAGCAGTACTTC. Its translation: CASSLLSSGGAYEQYF.

The rearrangement uses TRBV4-1 and TRBJ1-2; D is ambiguous. The CDR3 contains 11 residues. CDR1 MGHRA and CDR2 YSYEKL come from the germline V gene. The ends were cut back, 8 bases at V and 0 bases at J, with 4 bases in the middle. CDR3 amino acids: CASAANYGYTF. CDR3 nucleotides: TGCGCCAGCGCCGCTAACTATGGCTACACCTTC.

This clone was seen only once. This sequence joins TRBV6-6 and TRBJ2-1, with no clear D. The CDR3 contains 11 residues. Looked up from germline, CDR1 is MNHNY and CDR2 is SVGAGI (reference sequence). The V and J ends lost 2 bases and 12 bases respectively, with 8 bases between them. CDR3 region: CASSYTGGQFF. CDR3 bases: TGTGCCAGCAGTTACACCGGTGGGCAGTTCTTC.

This clone has a single count. This chain links TRBV7-9 with TRBJ2-7; 9 bases agree with TRBD1. There are 15 residues in the CDR3. Trimming removed 2 bases from V and 3 bases from J; junction bases left unmatched: 5. Germline V lookup: CDR1 SEHNR, CDR2 FQNEAQ (reference sequence). This CDR3 is CASSLSRQGVYEQYF. In DNA, the CDR3 is TGTGCCAGCAGCTTAAGCCGACAGGGGGTCTACGAGCAGTACTTC.